Shown below are 14 T cell receptor beta chains from a single sample sequenced in a study of cytomegalovirus exposure and HLA in healthy donors. PCR amplification relied on 60 Vbeta primers (plus 13 Jbeta primers). Sequencing was performed with immunoSEQ multiplex PCR; in TCRdb, only in-frame clones are kept and a portion is missing. Here the sample table reports approximately 150,000 clones. The sample consisted of PBMCs. The receptors shown here come from a male donor in good health and CMV-seronegative.

The V gene is TRBV19, the J gene TRBJ1-4; D ambiguous. The CDR3 is 13 amino acids. V was pared by 10 bases and J by 4 bases, with 13 bases between. Germline V gene lookup returns CDR1 LNHDA and CDR2 SQIVND (reference sequence). This CDR3 reads CATLEGINEKLFF. The CDR3 DNA follows: TGTGCCACCCTGGAGGGAATTAATGAAAAACTGTTTTTT. Drawing the rest from reference TRBV19 and TRBJ1-4, the complete variable domain is DGGITQSPKYLFRKEGQNVTLSCEQNLNHDAMYWYRQDPGQGLRLIYYSQIVNDFQKGDIAEGYSVSREKKESFPLTVTSAQKNPTAFYLCATLEGINEKLFFGSGTQLSVL.

This sequence joins TRBV5-1 and TRBJ2-3, with 12 nucleotides matching TRBD2. The germline V gene has CDR1 SGHRS and CDR2 YFSETQ. With 0 bases clipped from V and 5 bases from J, the junction kept 7 bases outside the gene matches. This CDR3 contains 17 residues. The CDR3 protein is CASSLGASGRAGDTQYF. DNA for the CDR3: TGCGCCAGCAGCTTGGGTGCTAGCGGGAGGGCCGGAGATACGCAGTATTTT.

V and J are TRBV6-5 and TRBJ1-1; the D is unclear. V was pared by 5 bases and J by 0 bases, with 10 bases between. This CDR3 comprises 14 residues. Germline V lookup: CDR1 MNHEY, CDR2 SVGAGI. CDR3 nucleotides: TGTGCCAGCAGTATAGGCGGGGTGAACACTGAAGCTTTCTTT. Translated, it gives CASSIGGVNTEAFF.

V gene TRBV7-2 combines with J gene TRBJ2-5; 8 positions match TRBD2. Germline values: CDR1 SGHTA, CDR2 FQGNSA. The CDR3 covers 16 residues. Trimming at V came to 2 bases and at J to 0 bases, leaving 5 bases not matched to a gene. The CDR3 loop reads CASSLRAGADQETQYF. The CDR3 nucleotides read TGTGCCAGCAGCTTACGAGCGGGGGCCGACCAAGAGACCCAGTACTTC.

The chain links TRBV2 to TRBJ2-5; 9 positions match TRBD2. CDR1 is SNHLY, CDR2 FYNNEI, per germline. The length of the CDR3 is 16 residues. V lost 5 bases and J lost 3; bases outside the gene matches: 10. The CDR3 protein is CASSITTGLAKETQYF. CDR3 nucleotides: TGTGCCAGCAGTATCACTACGGGACTAGCTAAAGAGACCCAGTACTTC.

The CDR3 protein is CASSPAQGARNTEAFF. As DNA, the CDR3 is TGTGCCAGCAGCCCGGCCCAGGGGGCGCGGAACACTGAAGCTTTCTTT. This chain joins TRBV5-4 and TRBJ1-1, with TRBD1 matching over 8 bases. CDR3 length equals 16 residues. From germline, CDR1 is SGHNT and CDR2 YYREEE (reference sequence). The J segment lost 1 base and the V segment lost 4 bases, leaving 9 bases of the junction unmatched.

V usage is TRBV9 and J usage is TRBJ1-1; TRBD1 is a possible D gene (5 bases). Germline lookup yields CDR1 SGDLS and CDR2 YYNGEE. The CDR3 spans 16 residues. V was clipped by 0 bases and J by 3 bases, with 15 bases between them. The CDR3 region is CASSVESWGGDTEAFF. The CDR3 coding sequence is TGTGCCAGCAGCGTAGAAAGTTGGGGGGGAGACACTGAAGCTTTCTTT.

The chain carries TRBV30 and TRBJ1-5, with D uncertain. V lost 2 bases and J lost 3, with 11 bases in between. Germline CDR1 reads GTSNPN; CDR2 reads SVGIG (reference sequence). This CDR3 comprises 14 residues. The CDR3 nucleotides are TGTGCCTGGAGTCGATTGGCTGACAATCAGCCCCAGCATTTT. This gives the protein CAWSRLADNQPQHF.

J is TRBJ2-3 and V is TRBV11-2; D may be TRBD2 (5 bases). In germline, CDR1 is SGHAT, CDR2 FQNNGV. This CDR3 comprises 15 residues. V shed 5 bases and J shed 3 bases, with 15 bases lying between them. CDR3 sequence reads: CASSQSGARTDTQYF. The CDR3 DNA sequence: TGTGCCAGCAGCCAGAGCGGAGCGCGAACAGATACGCAGTATTTT.

This chain uses TRBV11-2 with TRBJ2-3; possibly TRBD1 for D (6 bases). The germline V gene has CDR1 SGHAT and CDR2 FQNNGV. This CDR3 has 14 residues. V was trimmed by 3 bases and J by 5 bases, leaving 12 bases between them. The CDR3 loop reads CASSLELRGDTQYF. The CDR3 region has the DNA TGTGCCAGCAGCTTGGAGCTCAGGGGAGATACGCAGTATTTT.

The chain links TRBV19 to TRBJ1-2, with 10 bases fitting TRBD1. The CDR3 runs to 15 residues. The V gene's germline CDR1 is LNHDA and CDR2 SQIVND (reference sequence). The junction had 10 bases not matched to a gene; V was cut back by 10 bases and J by 2 bases. The CDR3: CATKPWTGGNYGYTF. CDR3 coding DNA: TGTGCCACCAAACCCTGGACAGGGGGGAACTATGGCTACACCTTC.

The chain employs TRBV5-6 and TRBJ2-2; TRBD1 matches 7 bases. This CDR3 comprises 15 residues. Germline CDR1 and CDR2: SGHDT and YYEEEE. With 2 bases clipped from V and 2 bases from J, the junction kept 3 bases outside the gene matches. The CDR3: CASSFDRVNTGELFF. CDR3 DNA sequence: TGTGCCAGCAGCTTTGACAGGGTTAACACCGGGGAGCTGTTTTTT.

The J gene is TRBJ2-7, the V gene TRBV6-5, with a possible D match to TRBD2 (6 bases). The CDR3 has 16 residues. V lost 4 bases to trimming and J lost 0 bases, with 16 bases between them. In germline, CDR1 is MNHEY, CDR2 SVGAGI. The CDR3 nucleotides read TGTGCCAGCAGTTCCGCCGGGGGACCCTACTCCTACGAGCAGTACTTC. Its protein is CASSSAGGPYSYEQYF.

The chain's CDR3 is CAWSVGGVATNEKLFF. CDR3 in DNA: TGTGCCTGGAGTGTAGGGGGAGTGGCAACTAATGAAAAACTGTTTTTT. The rearrangement joins TRBV30 to TRBJ1-4, with D perhaps matching TRBD1 (6 bases). Germline-derived CDR1 and CDR2 are GTSNPN and SVGIG (reference sequence). Trimming removed 0 bases from V and 0 bases from J, with 11 bases in between. This CDR3 comprises 16 residues.